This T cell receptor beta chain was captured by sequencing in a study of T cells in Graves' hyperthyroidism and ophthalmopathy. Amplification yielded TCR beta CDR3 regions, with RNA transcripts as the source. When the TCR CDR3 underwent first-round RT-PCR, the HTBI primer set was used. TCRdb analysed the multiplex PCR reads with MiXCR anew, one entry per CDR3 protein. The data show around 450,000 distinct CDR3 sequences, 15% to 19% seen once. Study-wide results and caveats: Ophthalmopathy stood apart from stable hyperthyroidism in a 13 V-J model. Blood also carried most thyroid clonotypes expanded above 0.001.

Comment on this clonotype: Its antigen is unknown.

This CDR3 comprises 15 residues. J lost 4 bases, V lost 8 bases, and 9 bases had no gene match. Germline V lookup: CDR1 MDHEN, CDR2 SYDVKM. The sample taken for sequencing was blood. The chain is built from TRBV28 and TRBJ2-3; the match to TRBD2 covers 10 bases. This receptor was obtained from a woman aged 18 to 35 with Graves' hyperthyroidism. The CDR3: CASWASGREADTQYF. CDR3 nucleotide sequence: TGTGCCAGCTGGGCTAGCGGGAGAGAGGCAGATACGCAGTATTTT.